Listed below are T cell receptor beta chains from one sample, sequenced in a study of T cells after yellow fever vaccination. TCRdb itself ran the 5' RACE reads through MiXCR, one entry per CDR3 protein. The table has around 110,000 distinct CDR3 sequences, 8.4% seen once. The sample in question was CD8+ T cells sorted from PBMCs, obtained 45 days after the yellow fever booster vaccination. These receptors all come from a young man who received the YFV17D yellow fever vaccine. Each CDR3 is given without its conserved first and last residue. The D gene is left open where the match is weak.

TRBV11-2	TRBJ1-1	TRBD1	ASSLGTGGFQSMNTEAF
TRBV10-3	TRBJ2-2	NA	AIPGAGTGELF
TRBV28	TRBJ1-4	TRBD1	ASSPGGPNEKLF
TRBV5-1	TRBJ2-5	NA	ASSLAEGVAETQY
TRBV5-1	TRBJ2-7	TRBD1	ASSSQTGPTYEQY
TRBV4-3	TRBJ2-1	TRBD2	ASSQPPGLAANNEQF
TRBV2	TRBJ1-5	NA	ASSEEGSQPQH
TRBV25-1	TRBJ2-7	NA	ASSRGSHEQY
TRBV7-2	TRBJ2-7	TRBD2	ASSETSGRGEQY
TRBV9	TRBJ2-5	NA	ASSGKQETQY
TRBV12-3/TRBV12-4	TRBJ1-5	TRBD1	ASTKTGDAVWPQH
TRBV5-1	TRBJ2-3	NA	ASSLLGITDTQY
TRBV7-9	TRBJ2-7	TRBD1	ASNPTGDDEQY
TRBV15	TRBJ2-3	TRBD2	ATSRDAGGSDTQY
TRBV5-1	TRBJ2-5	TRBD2	VSSPASGGLQETQY
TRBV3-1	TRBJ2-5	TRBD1	ASSQGLGQGGETQY
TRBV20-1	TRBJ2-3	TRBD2	SARTSGWTKVDTQY
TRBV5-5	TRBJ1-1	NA	ASSLVVEAF